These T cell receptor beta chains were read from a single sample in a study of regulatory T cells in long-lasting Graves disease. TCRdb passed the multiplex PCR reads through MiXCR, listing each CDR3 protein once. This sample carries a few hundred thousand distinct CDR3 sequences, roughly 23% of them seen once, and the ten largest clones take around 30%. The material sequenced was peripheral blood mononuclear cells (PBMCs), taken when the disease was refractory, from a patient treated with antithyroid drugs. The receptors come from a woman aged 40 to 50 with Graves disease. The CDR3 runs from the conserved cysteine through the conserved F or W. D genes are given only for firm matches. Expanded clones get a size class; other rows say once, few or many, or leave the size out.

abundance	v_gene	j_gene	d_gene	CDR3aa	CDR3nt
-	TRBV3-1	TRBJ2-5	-	CASSQRRLYEETQYF	TGTGCCAGCAGCCAACGACGGCTCTATGAAGAGACCCAGTACTTC
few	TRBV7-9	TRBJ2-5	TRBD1	CASSRGTGKETQYF	TGTGCCAGCAGCAGGGGGACAGGGAAAGAGACCCAGTACTTC
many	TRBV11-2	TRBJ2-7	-	CASRTLTATYEQYF	TGTGCCAGCAGAACCTTGACAGCGACTTACGAGCAGTACTTC
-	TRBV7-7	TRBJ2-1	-	CASSRTGTSYEQFF	TGTGCTAGCAGCCGCACCGGGACTTCTTATGAGCAGTTCTTC
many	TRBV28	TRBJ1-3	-	CASRTVLQGGNTIYF	TGTGCCAGCAGGACAGTACTCCAGGGGGGAAACACCATATATTTT
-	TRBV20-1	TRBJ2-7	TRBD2	CSTHSPLAAHRF	TGCAGTACCCACTCCCCCCTAGCGGCCCACCGGTTC
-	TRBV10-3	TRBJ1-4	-	CAARREGEKLFF	TGTGCCGCCCGAAGAGAGGGGGAAAAACTGTTTTTT
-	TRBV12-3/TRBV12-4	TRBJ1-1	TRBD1	CASSPKQGVNTEAFF	TGTGCCAGCAGCCCAAAACAGGGGGTAAACACTGAAGCTTTCTTT
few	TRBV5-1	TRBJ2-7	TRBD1	CASSSPDRVSYEQYF	TGCGCCAGCAGCTCCCCCGACAGGGTCTCCTACGAGCAGTACTTC
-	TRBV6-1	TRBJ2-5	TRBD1	CASSVGQGQFGERETQYF	TGTGCCAGCAGCGTGGGACAGGGACAATTCGGGGAGCGGGAGACCCAGTACTTC
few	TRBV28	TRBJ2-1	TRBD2	CASSPQFAGGHLEQFF	TGTGCCAGCAGTCCTCAATTTGCGGGAGGTCATCTTGAGCAGTTCTTC
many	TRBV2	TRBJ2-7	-	CASSEWQGLGYEQYF	TGTGCCAGCAGTGAATGGCAGGGTCTTGGTTACGAGCAGTACTTC
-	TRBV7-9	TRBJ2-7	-	CASSILNLRDKTSYEQYF	TGTGCCAGCAGCATCCTGAACCTCCGGGACAAGACCTCCTACGAGCAGTACTTC
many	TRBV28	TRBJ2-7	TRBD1	CASSITDRVGHEQYF	TGTGCCAGCAGTATCACGGACAGGGTTGGCCACGAGCAGTACTTC
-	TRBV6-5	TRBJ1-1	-	CASSYSGEHTEAFF	TGTGCCAGCAGTTACTCCGGGGAACACACTGAAGCTTTCTTT
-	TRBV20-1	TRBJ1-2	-	CSASRTEGYTF	TGCAGTGCTAGCAGGACGGAAGGCTACACCTTC
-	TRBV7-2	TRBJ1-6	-	CASSSPHIFSSYNSPLHF	TGTGCCAGCAGCTCTCCCCACATTTTTAGCTCCTATAATTCACCCCTCCACTTT
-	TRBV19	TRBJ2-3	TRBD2	CAILTELGLAGGPPDTQYF	TGTGCCATTTTAACCGAGTTGGGACTAGCGGGAGGGCCTCCAGATACGCAGTATTTT
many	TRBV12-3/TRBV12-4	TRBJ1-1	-	CASSLTSLNTEAFF	TGTGCCAGCAGTTTAACATCTTTGAACACTGAAGCTTTCTTT
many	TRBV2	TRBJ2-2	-	CASSDEGGVGTGELFF	TGTGCCAGCAGTGACGAGGGGGGAGTTGGCACCGGGGAGCTGTTTTTT
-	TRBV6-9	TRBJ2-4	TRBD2	CASSSGLDLAKNIQYF	TGTGCCAGCAGTTCAGGACTAGATCTAGCCAAAAACATTCAGTACTTC
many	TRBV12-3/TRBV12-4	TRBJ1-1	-	CASSTSGSTEAFF	TGTGCCAGCAGTACATCAGGGAGCACTGAAGCTTTCTTT
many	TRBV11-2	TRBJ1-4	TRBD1	CASSSDREYEKLFF	TGTGCCAGCAGCTCGGACAGGGAATACGAAAAACTGTTTTTT
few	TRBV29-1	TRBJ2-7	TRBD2	CSVASGTSAYEQYF	TGCAGCGTTGCCTCCGGGACTAGCGCCTACGAGCAGTACTTC
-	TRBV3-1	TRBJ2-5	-	CASNLRGQETQYF	TGTGCCAGCAACCTGCGAGGGCAAGAGACCCAGTACTTC
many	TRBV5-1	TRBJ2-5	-	CASSLSGLRQETQYF	TGCGCCAGCAGCTTGTCGGGACTGCGCCAAGAGACCCAGTACTTC
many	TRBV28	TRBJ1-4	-	CASSRNRINEKLFF	TGTGCCAGCAGTCGAAACAGGATAAATGAAAAACTGTTTTTT
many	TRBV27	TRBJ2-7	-	CASSLLASYEQYF	TGTGCCAGCAGCTTACTCGCCTCCTACGAGCAGTACTTC
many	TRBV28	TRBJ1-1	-	CASSSAGNTEAFF	TGTGCCAGCAGTTCCGCGGGAAACACTGAAGCTTTCTTT
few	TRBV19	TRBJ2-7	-	CASSTTGHAFVPEQYF	TGTGCCAGTAGTACAACCGGACATGCATTTGTTCCCGAGCAGTACTTC
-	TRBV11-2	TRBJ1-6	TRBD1	CASSLTGERSPLHF	TGTGCCAGCAGTTTAACAGGGGAAAGGTCACCCCTCCACTTT
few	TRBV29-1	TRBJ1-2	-	CSVESPTETGYTF	TGCAGCGTTGAAAGTCCGACTGAGACTGGCTACACCTTC
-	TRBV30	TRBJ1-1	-	CAWRTGRQYSLTEAFF	TGTGCCTGGAGGACGGGACGACAATACAGCCTCACTGAAGCTTTCTTT
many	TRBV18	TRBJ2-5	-	CASSPPSQETQYF	TGTGCCAGCTCACCACCCAGCCAAGAGACCCAGTACTTC
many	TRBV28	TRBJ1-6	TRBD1	CASSFGTGHSPLHF	TGTGCCAGCAGTTTCGGGACAGGCCATTCACCCCTCCACTTT
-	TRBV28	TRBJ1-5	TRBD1	CASSRDRGLRQPQHF	TGTGCCAGCAGCCGTGACAGGGGGCTAAGGCAGCCCCAGCATTTT
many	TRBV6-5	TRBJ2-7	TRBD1	CASSYGDRGNYEQYF	TGTGCCAGCAGTTACGGGGACAGGGGAAACTACGAGCAGTACTTC
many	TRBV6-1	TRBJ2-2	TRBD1	CASSDEGPGTGLANTGELFF	TGTGCCAGCAGTGACGAAGGTCCCGGGACAGGACTGGCGAACACCGGGGAGCTGTTTTTT
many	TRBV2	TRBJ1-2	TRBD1	CASSEKGAVGYTF	TGTGCCAGCAGTGAAAAGGGGGCGGTTGGCTACACCTTC